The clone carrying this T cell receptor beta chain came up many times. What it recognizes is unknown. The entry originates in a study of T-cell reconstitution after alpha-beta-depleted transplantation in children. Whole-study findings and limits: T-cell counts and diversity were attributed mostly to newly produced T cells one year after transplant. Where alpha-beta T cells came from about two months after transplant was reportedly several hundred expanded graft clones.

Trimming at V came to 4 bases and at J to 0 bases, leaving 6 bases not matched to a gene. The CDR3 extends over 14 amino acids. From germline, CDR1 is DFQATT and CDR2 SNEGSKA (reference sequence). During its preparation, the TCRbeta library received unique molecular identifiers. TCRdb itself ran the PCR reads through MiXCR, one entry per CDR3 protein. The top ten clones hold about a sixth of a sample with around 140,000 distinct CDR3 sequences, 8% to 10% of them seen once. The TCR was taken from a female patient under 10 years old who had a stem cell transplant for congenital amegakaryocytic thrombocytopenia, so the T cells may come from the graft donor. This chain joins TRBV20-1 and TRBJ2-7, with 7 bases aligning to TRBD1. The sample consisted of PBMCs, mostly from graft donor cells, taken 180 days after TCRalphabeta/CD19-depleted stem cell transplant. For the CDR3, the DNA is TGCAGTGCTATGACAGGGCCTCTCTCCTACGAGCAGTACTTC. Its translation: CSAMTGPLSYEQYF.